The clone carrying this T cell receptor (beta chain) was seen at least ten times. The sample comes from a study of blood T cell repertoires in COVID-19. Study background: Samples came from the United States, Italy and Spain, spanning acute and convalescent COVID-19.

V was clipped by 5 bases and J by 3 bases, with 14 bases between them. CDR1 and CDR2 from the germline V gene are MNHEY and SVGAGI. The CDR3 is 14 residues long. Data came from immunoSEQ multiplex PCR; TCRdb stores just in-frame clones and leaves some out. The sample includes 150,000 or so clones, 65% to 85% of them seen just once. Sequencing was performed on peripheral blood. This receptor was taken from a man between 60 and 70 years old with active or convalescent COVID-19. The V and J genes are TRBV6-5 and TRBJ2-7; D is possibly TRBD2 (5 bases). CDR3 bases: TGTGCCAGCAGTCAGACGCGAGGAGGCTACGAGCAGTACTTC. This encodes CASSQTRGGYEQYF.